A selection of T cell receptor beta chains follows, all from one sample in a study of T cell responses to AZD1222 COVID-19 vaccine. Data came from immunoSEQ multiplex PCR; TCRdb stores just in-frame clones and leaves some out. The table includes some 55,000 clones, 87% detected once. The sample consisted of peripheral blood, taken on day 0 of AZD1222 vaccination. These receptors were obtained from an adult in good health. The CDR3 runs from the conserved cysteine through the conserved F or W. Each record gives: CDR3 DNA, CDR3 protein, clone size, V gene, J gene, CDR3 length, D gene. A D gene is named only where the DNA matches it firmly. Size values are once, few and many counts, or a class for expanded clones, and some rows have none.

TGTGCCAGCAGCGTAGCTTTCGGGGGTCGGGGTAGCACCGGGGAGCTGTTTTTT,CASSVAFGGRGSTGELFF,-,TRBV9,TRBJ2-2,18,-
TGTGCCAGCAGATCCAACACTAACTATGGCTACACCTTC,CASRSNTNYGYTF,-,TRBV7-9,TRBJ1-2,13,-
TGCGCCAGCAGCTTGAGGCAGGAGGCCCTCGGTGGCTACACCTTC,CASSLRQEALGGYTF,-,TRBV5-1,TRBJ1-2,15,-
TGTGCCAGCAGCTTAAGGCAGGGCTATGGCTACACCTTC,CASSLRQGYGYTF,-,TRBV7-9,TRBJ1-2,13,-
TGTGCCAGCAGTGTCGACCAGGGAAGAGATACGCAGTATTTT,CASSVDQGRDTQYF,once,TRBV6-4,TRBJ2-3,14,-
TGCGCCAGCAGCTTGGGGCAGGGGGTTGATGAGCAGTTCTTC,CASSLGQGVDEQFF,few,TRBV5-1,TRBJ2-1,14,TRBD1
TGTGCCAGCAGCGAACGAACCCCAAGGCACTCTGGAAACACCATATATTTT,CASSERTPRHSGNTIYF,-,TRBV9,TRBJ1-3,17,-
TGTGCCAGCAGCTCGGTCGTTGTGGCGGCGGCCTACAATGAGCAGTTCTTC,CASSSVVVAAAYNEQFF,-,TRBV7-2,TRBJ2-1,17,-
TGTGCCACCGGGAGAGACAGGGGGAACAATGAGCAGTTCTTC,CATGRDRGNNEQFF,-,TRBV24-1,TRBJ2-1,14,TRBD1
TGTGCCAGCTCACCACCGGGACAGGGGAGCACCGGGGAGCTGTTTTTT,CASSPPGQGSTGELFF,-,TRBV18,TRBJ2-2,16,TRBD1
TGTGCCAGCAGTTACCTCCCTATGAGGACTGAAGCTTTCTTT,CASSYLPMRTEAFF,once,TRBV6-5,TRBJ1-1,14,-
TGTGCCAGCAGTGAAGGGGTGGTGGGTCAGCCCCAGCATTTT,CASSEGVVGQPQHF,-,TRBV6-1,TRBJ1-5,14,-
TGTGCCAGCGCAGACAGGGGGCTTCTCTATGGCTACACCTTC,CASADRGLLYGYTF,-,TRBV6-5,TRBJ1-2,14,TRBD1
TGTGCCACCATCGACAGGGTACATGGAAATGAGCAGTTCTTC,CATIDRVHGNEQFF,-,TRBV9,TRBJ2-1,14,TRBD1
TGCGCCAGCAGCCAAGGGACCTCGGGGGCCTACAATGAGCAGTTCTTC,CASSQGTSGAYNEQFF,-,TRBV4-3,TRBJ2-1,16,-
TGTGCCAGCTCGGTAATGGACGGACTCCCTGAAAAACTGTTTTTT,CASSVMDGLPEKLFF,-,TRBV18,TRBJ1-4,15,-
TGTGCCAGCAGAGGAGGGGGTTCGAGAAATTCACCCCTCCACTTT,CASRGGGSRNSPLHF,-,TRBV2,TRBJ1-6,15,-
TGTGCCAGCAGCTTAGTTGGCGGGGAGCTGTTTTTT,CASSLVGGELFF,-,TRBV7-8,TRBJ2-2,12,-
TGTGCCAGCAGCTTAGCCGGGACAGCCGAAGCTTTCTTT,CASSLAGTAEAFF,once,TRBV7-9,TRBJ1-1,13,TRBD1
TGTGCCAGCAGCCAAGGGGCAGAGCAGTACTTC,CASSQGAEQYF,-,TRBV3-1/TRBV3-2,TRBJ2-7,11,-
TGTGCCAGCAGCTTAAGCGGGGGGACAGATACGCAGTATTTT,CASSLSGGTDTQYF,-,TRBV11-3,TRBJ2-3,14,TRBD2
TGTGCCAGTTGGGGAATTCGACAGGGGGCGCAAGACTATGGCTACACCTTC,CASWGIRQGAQDYGYTF,-,TRBV19,TRBJ1-2,17,TRBD1
TGTGCCTGGAGTGCCCTGGACAGGAGCTCTGGAAACACCATATATTTT,CAWSALDRSSGNTIYF,once,TRBV30,TRBJ1-3,16,TRBD1
TGTGCCACCAGCAGAGAATTTCGACAGAACACTGAAGCTTTCTTT,CATSREFRQNTEAFF,-,TRBV15,TRBJ1-1,15,-
TGTGCCAGCAGGCCCTTCGAGGGGGCGCCCAGTGGCTACACCTTC,CASRPFEGAPSGYTF,few,TRBV2,TRBJ1-2,15,TRBD1
TGTGCCAGCAGCTTGCCTAGCGGGGATTACGAGCAGTACTTC,CASSLPSGDYEQYF,-,TRBV5-4,TRBJ2-7,14,TRBD2
TGTGCCAGCAGTCGGGACTATGCCTCGGTGTACGAGCAGTACTTC,CASSRDYASVYEQYF,-,TRBV6-2/TRBV6-3,TRBJ2-7,15,TRBD2
TGTGCTAGCAGCCCGACGGGGACGGCTGGAAACACCATATATTTT,CASSPTGTAGNTIYF,-,TRBV7-7,TRBJ1-3,15,-
TGTGCCAGCTTTCCCCCGGACAGGGTCCATGGCTACACCTTC,CASFPPDRVHGYTF,-,TRBV2,TRBJ1-2,14,TRBD1
TGTGCCATCAGTGTCGGCGGGAGTGGGACTGAAGCTTTCTTT,CAISVGGSGTEAFF,once,TRBV10-3,TRBJ1-1,14,-
TGTGCCAGCAGCCAGAAGCCAAGCGGAGCTTTCTTT,CASSQKPSGAFF,-,TRBV3-1/TRBV3-2,TRBJ1-1,12,-
TGTGCCAGCAGTATGGACAGGGGGGATATTGCCACCGGGGAGCTGTTTTTT,CASSMDRGDIATGELFF,-,TRBV7-2,TRBJ2-2,17,TRBD1
TGTGCCAGCAGAGGGGGCCGCCTCGGGGGTGGGGAGCTGTTTTTT,CASRGGRLGGGELFF,once,TRBV2,TRBJ2-2,15,-
TGCGCCAGCAGCCTGGGACTTCATCAGCCCCAGCATTTT,CASSLGLHQPQHF,once,TRBV4-3,TRBJ1-5,13,-
TGTGCCAGCAGCTTAGGGGGGAGGGGCACTGAAGCTTTCTTT,CASSLGGRGTEAFF,-,TRBV7-2,TRBJ1-1,14,-
TGTGCCAGCAGCTTAAGCACACGCAATCAGCCCCAGCATTTT,CASSLSTRNQPQHF,-,TRBV7-8,TRBJ1-5,14,-
TGTGCCAGCAGCTTAGTGGGCAGAAAAGAGACCCAGTACTTC,CASSLVGRKETQYF,-,TRBV7-9,TRBJ2-5,14,-
TGCGCCAGCAGCTTGGCTGGGGAGACGGGCTATGGCTACACCTTC,CASSLAGETGYGYTF,-,TRBV5-1,TRBJ1-2,15,-
TGTGCCAGCAGCCAAGAATTTGGCAGGGTCGGCCCTGGCTACACCTTC,CASSQEFGRVGPGYTF,-,TRBV14,TRBJ1-2,16,-
TGTGCCAGTAGGCTGGATAGGGGAAAAAATTCACCCCTCCACTTT,CASRLDRGKNSPLHF,once,TRBV19,TRBJ1-6,15,-
TGTGCCAGTAGTATAGATCTCCGGGTTGAAGCTTTCTTT,CASSIDLRVEAFF,-,TRBV19,TRBJ1-1,13,-
TGTGCCAGCAGCGTAGAAGGGGACAGGGGTAATGAAAAACTGTTTTTT,CASSVEGDRGNEKLFF,once,TRBV9,TRBJ1-4,16,TRBD1
TGTGCCAGCAGCCCTCGGACTGACCTTGGGGGCTACACCTTC,CASSPRTDLGGYTF,-,TRBV9,TRBJ1-2,14,-
TGTGCCAGCAGCTTGTTCCTACCCAACTATGGCTACACCTTC,CASSLFLPNYGYTF,-,TRBV5-8,TRBJ1-2,14,-
TGTGCCAGCAGTTTAGTAGGGAAACGTGGCTACACCTTC,CASSLVGKRGYTF,-,TRBV12-3/TRBV12-4,TRBJ1-2,13,-
TGTGCCAGCAGGTCCCCCCCCCAGGGGGCGTACGAGCAGTACTTC,CASRSPPQGAYEQYF,-,TRBV6-6,TRBJ2-7,15,TRBD1
TGTGCCAGCAGTTTACCTAGCGGGGGCTCCTACGAGCAGTACTTC,CASSLPSGGSYEQYF,-,TRBV28,TRBJ2-7,15,TRBD2
TGTGCCAGCAGTTTCGCGGGTGAGCAGTTCTTC,CASSFAGEQFF,-,TRBV6-5,TRBJ2-1,11,-
TGTGCCAGCAGTTCAACAGGGGATACGCAGTATTTT,CASSSTGDTQYF,-,TRBV12-3/TRBV12-4,TRBJ2-3,12,-